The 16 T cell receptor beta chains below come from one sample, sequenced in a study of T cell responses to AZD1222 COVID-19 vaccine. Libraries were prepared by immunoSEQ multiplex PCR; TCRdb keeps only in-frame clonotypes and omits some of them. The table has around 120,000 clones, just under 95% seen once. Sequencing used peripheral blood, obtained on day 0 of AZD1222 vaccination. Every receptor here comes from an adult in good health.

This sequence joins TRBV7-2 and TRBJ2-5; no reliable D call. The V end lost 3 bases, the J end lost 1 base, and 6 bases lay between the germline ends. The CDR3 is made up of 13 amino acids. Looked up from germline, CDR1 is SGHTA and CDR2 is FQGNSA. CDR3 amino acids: CASSFGIQETQYF. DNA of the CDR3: TGTGCCAGCAGCTTTGGGATCCAAGAGACCCAGTACTTC.

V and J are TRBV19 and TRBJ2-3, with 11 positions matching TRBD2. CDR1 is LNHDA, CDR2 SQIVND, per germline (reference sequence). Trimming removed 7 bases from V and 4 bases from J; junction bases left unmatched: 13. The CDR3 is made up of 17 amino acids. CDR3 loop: CASTRSGRANVADTQYF. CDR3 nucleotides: TGTGCCAGTACCCGTAGCGGGAGGGCTAACGTCGCAGATACGCAGTATTTT.

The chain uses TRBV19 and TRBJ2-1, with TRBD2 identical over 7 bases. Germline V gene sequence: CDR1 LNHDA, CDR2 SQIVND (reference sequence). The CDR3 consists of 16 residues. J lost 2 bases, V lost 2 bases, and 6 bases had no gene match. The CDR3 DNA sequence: TGTGCCAGTAGTATACCTAGCGGTTTTGCCTACAATGAGCAGTTCTTC. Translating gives CASSIPSGFAYNEQFF.

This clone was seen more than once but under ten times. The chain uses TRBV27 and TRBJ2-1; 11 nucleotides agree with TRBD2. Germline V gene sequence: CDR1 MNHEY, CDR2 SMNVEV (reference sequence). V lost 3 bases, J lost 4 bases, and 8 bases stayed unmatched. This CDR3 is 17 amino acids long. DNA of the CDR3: TGTGCCAGCAGTTTTTTGGCGCTAGCGGGAGGATACAATGAGCAGTTCTTC. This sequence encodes CASSFLALAGGYNEQFF.

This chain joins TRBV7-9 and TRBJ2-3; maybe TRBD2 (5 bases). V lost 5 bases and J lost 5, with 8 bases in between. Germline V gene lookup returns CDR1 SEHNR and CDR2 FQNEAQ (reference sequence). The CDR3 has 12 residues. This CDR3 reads CASSRRIDTQYF. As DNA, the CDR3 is TGTGCCAGCAGCCGGAGGATAGATACGCAGTATTTT.

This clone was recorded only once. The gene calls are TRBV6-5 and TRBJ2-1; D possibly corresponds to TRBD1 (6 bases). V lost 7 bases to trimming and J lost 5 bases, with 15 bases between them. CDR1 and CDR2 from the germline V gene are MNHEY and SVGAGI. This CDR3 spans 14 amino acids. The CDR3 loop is CASTRQATDNEQFF. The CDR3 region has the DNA TGTGCCAGCACTAGACAGGCTACGGACAATGAGCAGTTCTTC.

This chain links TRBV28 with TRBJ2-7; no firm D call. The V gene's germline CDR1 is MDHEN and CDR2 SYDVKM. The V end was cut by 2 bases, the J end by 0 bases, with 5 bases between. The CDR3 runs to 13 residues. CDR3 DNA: TGTGCCAGCAGTTTAGAGAGCTCCTACGAGCAGTACTTC. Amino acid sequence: CASSLESSYEQYF.

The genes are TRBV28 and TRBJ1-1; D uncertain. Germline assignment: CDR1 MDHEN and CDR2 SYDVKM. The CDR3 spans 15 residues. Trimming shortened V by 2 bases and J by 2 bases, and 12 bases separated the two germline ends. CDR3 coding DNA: TGTGCCAGCAGTTTAGATGACGAGACTAACACTGAAGCTTTCTTT. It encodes CASSLDDETNTEAFF.

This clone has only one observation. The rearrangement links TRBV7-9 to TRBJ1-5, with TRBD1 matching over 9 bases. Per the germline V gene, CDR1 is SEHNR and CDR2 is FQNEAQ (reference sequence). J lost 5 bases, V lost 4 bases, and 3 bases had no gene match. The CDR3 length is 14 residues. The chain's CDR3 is CASSWGQGYQPQHF. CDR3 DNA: TGTGCCAGCAGCTGGGGACAGGGTTATCAGCCCCAGCATTTT.

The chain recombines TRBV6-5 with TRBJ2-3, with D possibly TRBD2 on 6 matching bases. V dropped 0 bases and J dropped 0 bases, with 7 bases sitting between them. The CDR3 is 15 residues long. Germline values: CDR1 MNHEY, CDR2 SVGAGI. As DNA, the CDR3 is TGTGCCAGCAGTTACTCGGGACTTAGCACAGATACGCAGTATTTT. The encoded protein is CASSYSGLSTDTQYF.

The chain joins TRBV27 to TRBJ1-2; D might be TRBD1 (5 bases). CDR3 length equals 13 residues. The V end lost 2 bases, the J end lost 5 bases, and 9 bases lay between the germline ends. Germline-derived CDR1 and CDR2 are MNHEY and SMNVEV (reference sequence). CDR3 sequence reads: CASSLLGGYGYTF. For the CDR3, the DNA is TGTGCCAGCAGTTTACTCGGGGGGTATGGCTACACCTTC.

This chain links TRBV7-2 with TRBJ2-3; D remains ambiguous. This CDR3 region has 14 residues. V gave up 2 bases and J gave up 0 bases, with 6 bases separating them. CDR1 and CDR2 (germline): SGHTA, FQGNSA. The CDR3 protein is CASSLLGSTDTQYF. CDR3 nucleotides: TGTGCCAGCAGCTTACTGGGCAGCACAGATACGCAGTATTTT.

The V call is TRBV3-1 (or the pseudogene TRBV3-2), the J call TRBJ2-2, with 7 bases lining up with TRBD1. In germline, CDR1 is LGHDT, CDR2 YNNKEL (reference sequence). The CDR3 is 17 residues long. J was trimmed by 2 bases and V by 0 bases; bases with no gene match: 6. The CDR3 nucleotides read TGTGCCAGCAGCCAAGACCCAGGACAGGCCAACACCGGGGAGCTGTTTTTT. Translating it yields CASSQDPGQANTGELFF.

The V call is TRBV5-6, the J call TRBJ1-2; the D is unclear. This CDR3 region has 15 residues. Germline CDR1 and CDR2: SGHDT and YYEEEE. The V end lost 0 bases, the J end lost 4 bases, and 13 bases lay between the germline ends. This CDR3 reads CASSLDQSFFYGYTF. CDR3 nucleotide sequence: TGTGCCAGCAGCTTGGATCAGAGTTTCTTCTATGGCTACACCTTC.

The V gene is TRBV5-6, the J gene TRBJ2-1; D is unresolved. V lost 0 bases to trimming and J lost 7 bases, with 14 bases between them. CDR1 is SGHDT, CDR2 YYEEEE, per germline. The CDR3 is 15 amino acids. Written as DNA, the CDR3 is TGTGCCAGCAGCTTGGCCGGGTTCTTCATTAATGAGCAGTTCTTC. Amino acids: CASSLAGFFINEQFF.

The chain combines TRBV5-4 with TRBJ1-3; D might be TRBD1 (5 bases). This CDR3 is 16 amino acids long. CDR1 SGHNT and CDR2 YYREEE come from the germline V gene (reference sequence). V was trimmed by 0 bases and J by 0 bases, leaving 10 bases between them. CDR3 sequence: CASSLEGLSSGNTIYF. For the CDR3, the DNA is TGTGCCAGCAGCTTGGAGGGACTGAGCTCTGGAAACACCATATATTTT.